The clone carrying this TCR beta chain showed up just once. Its antigen is not known. V lost 7 bases and J lost 2, with 8 bases in between. This CDR3 comprises 12 residues. The germline V gene encodes CDR1 MDHEN and CDR2 SYDVKM. It was focal radiation plus CTLA-4 blockade with ipilimumab that patients with chemo-refractory metastatic non-small-cell lung cancer received. The data stem from a study of radiotherapy plus CTLA-4 blockade in lung cancer. As for the study in general: Around a sixth of patients responded objectively, and around 32% achieved disease control.

Sequencing used immunoSEQ multiplex PCR; TCRdb keeps in-frame clones, though not all of them. The data contain roughly 66,000 clones, approximately 80% of them singletons. Study-wide results and limits: Early blood T cell clone dynamics, with interferon-beta, were reported to best predict response. In blood, tumor-derived TCR clones expanded after radiotherapy plus ipilimumab.

The gene calls are TRBV28 and TRBJ2-5, with D possibly being TRBD2 (5 bases). Here the sequenced sample was peripheral blood, taken from a patient treated with radiotherapy plus ipilimumab. The clonotype originates from a human donor with non-small cell lung cancer who had a partial response to radiotherapy plus ipilimumab. CDR3 residues: CASNRGQETQYF. The DNA for the CDR3 is TGTGCCAGCAACCGGGGACAAGAGACCCAGTACTTC.